This TCR beta chain was captured by sequencing in a study of T cells in Graves' hyperthyroidism and ophthalmopathy. Only one count was recorded for this clonotype. Its antigen is still unknown. One base away lies a much larger clone, so this may be a sequencing read error. There were TCR beta CDR3 regions amplified from RNA transcripts. Initially, a first-round RT-PCR of the TCR CDR3 employed the HTBI primer set. Using its own MiXCR run on the multiplex PCR reads, TCRdb lists one record per CDR3 protein. The data show around 520,000 distinct CDR3 sequences, around 22% seen once. General study points: Blood also showed most of the thyroid clonotypes that were expanded above 0.001. In validation, the model predicted ophthalmopathy. These predictions came a median about 6.5 months before onset.

This CDR3 is built from 12 residues. CDR1 is MNHEY and CDR2 is SVGEGT in the germline V gene. V lost 6 bases to trimming and J lost 4 bases, with 6 bases between them. Active moderate-to-severe ophthalmopathy, Clinical Activity Score at least 3, NOSPECS at least 4, under 3 months' duration. V is TRBV6-2 or TRBV6-3 and J is TRBJ2-2; no clear D. This TCR was sampled from a woman aged 25-40 years with Graves' ophthalmopathy. The sequenced material came from blood. This CDR3 is CASSDATGELFF. CDR3 sequence (DNA): TGTGCCAGCAGCGACGCCACCGGGGAGCTGTTTTTT.